This is a list of T cell receptor beta chains from one sample in a study of shared clonotypes between healthy human individuals. TCRdb's copy holds only in-frame clones and misses some; the assay was immunoSEQ multiplex PCR. The table has about 2.2 million clones, just under 95% seen once. Sequenced sample: naive CD8+ T cells from PBMCs. The receptors originated from a man aged 18 to 29 in good health. Some clones in this sample may be carry-over from other donors' samples. Both conserved end residues are part of each CDR3. The order of the fields is V gene, D gene, clone size, J gene, CDR3 DNA, CDR3 protein. D genes are given only for firm matches. Expanded clones get a size class; other rows say once, few or many, or leave the size out.

V: TRBV27
D: TRBD2
size: NA
J: TRBJ2-3
DNA: TGTGCCAGCAGGGGGGCGGGAGGGCCAGATACGCAGTATTTT
CDR3: CASRGAGGPDTQYF

V: TRBV15
D: NA
size: NA
J: TRBJ2-7
DNA: TGTGCCACCAGCAGAGGATGGCAGGACCCCTACGAGCAGTACTTC
CDR3: CATSRGWQDPYEQYF

V: TRBV6-5
D: NA
size: NA
J: TRBJ2-2
DNA: TGTGCCAGCAGTTACGCGGGTGTCACCGGGGAGCTGTTTTTT
CDR3: CASSYAGVTGELFF

V: TRBV10-2
D: NA
size: NA
J: TRBJ1-3
DNA: TGCGCCAGCAGGGATACAGGAATCTCTGGAAACACCATATATTTT
CDR3: CASRDTGISGNTIYF

V: TRBV28
D: NA
size: NA
J: TRBJ2-5
DNA: TGTGCCAGCAGAGTTCAGTCCGGGGCGGAGACCCAGTACTTC
CDR3: CASRVQSGAETQYF

V: TRBV19
D: TRBD1
size: NA
J: TRBJ1-1
DNA: TGTGCCAGTAGCCCAGACAGGGTTGATGTGGAAGCTTTCTTT
CDR3: CASSPDRVDVEAFF

V: TRBV30
D: NA
size: once
J: TRBJ1-1
DNA: TGTGCCTGGACTTGGGTTACTGAAGCTTTCTTT
CDR3: CAWTWVTEAFF

V: TRBV27
D: TRBD2
size: NA
J: TRBJ2-1
DNA: TGTGCCAGCAGTCTCCTCCCTAGCGGGAGACTCTACAATGAGCAGTTCTTC
CDR3: CASSLLPSGRLYNEQFF

V: TRBV7-9
D: NA
size: once
J: TRBJ2-7
DNA: TGTGCCAGCAGCGGCGAGGTCTTAGCCTACGAGCAGTACTTC
CDR3: CASSGEVLAYEQYF

V: TRBV6-5
D: NA
size: NA
J: TRBJ1-2
DNA: TGTGCCAGCAGTTATTCAGCCAGTTCCTATGGCTACACCTTC
CDR3: CASSYSASSYGYTF

V: TRBV5-8
D: NA
size: NA
J: TRBJ2-2
DNA: TGTGCCAGCAGCTTAAGTTTTGCTTCTCCCTCGGGGACCGGGGAGCTGTTTTTT
CDR3: CASSLSFASPSGTGELFF

V: TRBV19
D: NA
size: NA
J: TRBJ1-4
DNA: TGTGCCAGTAGTATCGGGGATGAAAAACTGTTTTTT
CDR3: CASSIGDEKLFF

V: TRBV30
D: TRBD1
size: few
J: TRBJ1-1
DNA: TGTGCCTGGACAGGGGGGAACACTGAAGCTTTCTTT
CDR3: CAWTGGNTEAFF

V: TRBV5-6
D: TRBD1
size: NA
J: TRBJ2-1
DNA: TGTGCCAGCAGCACATGGACAGGGCTGAATGAGCAGTTCTTC
CDR3: CASSTWTGLNEQFF

V: TRBV7-3
D: TRBD2
size: NA
J: TRBJ2-2
DNA: TGTGCCAGCAGCAACGGACTAGCGGGAGTGCACACCGGGGAGCTGTTTTTT
CDR3: CASSNGLAGVHTGELFF

V: TRBV7-9
D: NA
size: NA
J: TRBJ2-7
DNA: TGTGCCAGCAGCTATATAGCTGGCTCCTACGAGCAGTACTTC
CDR3: CASSYIAGSYEQYF

V: TRBV9
D: TRBD1
size: few
J: TRBJ1-1
DNA: TGTGCCAGCAGCGTAGGCAGGGGGTCCCGTGCCACTGAAGCTTTCTTT
CDR3: CASSVGRGSRATEAFF

V: TRBV5-4
D: TRBD2
size: NA
J: TRBJ2-1
DNA: TGTGCCAGCAGCTTGGGCCTAGCGGGAGTAATTGAGCAGTTCTTC
CDR3: CASSLGLAGVIEQFF

V: TRBV27
D: TRBD2
size: NA
J: TRBJ2-7
DNA: TGTGCCAGCAGTCCCTCCCTGGGCGCGGGAGGCCTGTACGAGCAGTACTTC
CDR3: CASSPSLGAGGLYEQYF

V: TRBV7-9
D: NA
size: NA
J: TRBJ2-5
DNA: TGTGCCAGCAGCTTAGCGAGGAATGAAGAGACCCAGTACTTC
CDR3: CASSLARNEETQYF